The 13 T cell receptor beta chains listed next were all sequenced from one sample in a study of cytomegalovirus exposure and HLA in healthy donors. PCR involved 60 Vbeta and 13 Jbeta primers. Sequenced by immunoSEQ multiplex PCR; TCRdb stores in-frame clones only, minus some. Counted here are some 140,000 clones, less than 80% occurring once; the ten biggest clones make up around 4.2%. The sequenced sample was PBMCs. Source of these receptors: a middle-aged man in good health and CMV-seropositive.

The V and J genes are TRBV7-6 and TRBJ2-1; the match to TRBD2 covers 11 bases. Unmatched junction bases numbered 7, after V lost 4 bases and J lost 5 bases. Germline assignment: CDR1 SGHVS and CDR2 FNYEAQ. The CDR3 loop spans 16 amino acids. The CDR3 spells CASSSQLAGEDNEQFF. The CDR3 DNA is TGTGCCAGCAGCTCGCAACTAGCGGGAGAGGACAATGAGCAGTTCTTC.

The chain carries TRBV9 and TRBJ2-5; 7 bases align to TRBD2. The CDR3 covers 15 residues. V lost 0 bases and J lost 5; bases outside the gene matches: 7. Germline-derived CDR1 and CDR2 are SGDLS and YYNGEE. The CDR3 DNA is TGTGCCAGCAGCGTAGTCAGCGGGATTAGCGAGACCCAGTACTTC. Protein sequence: CASSVVSGISETQYF. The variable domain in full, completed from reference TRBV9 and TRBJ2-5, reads DSGVTQTPKHLITATGQRVTLRCSPRSGDLSVYWYQQSLDQGLQFLIQYYNGEERAKGNILERFSAQQFPDLHSELNLSSLELGDSALYFCASSVVSGISETQYFGPGTRLLVL.

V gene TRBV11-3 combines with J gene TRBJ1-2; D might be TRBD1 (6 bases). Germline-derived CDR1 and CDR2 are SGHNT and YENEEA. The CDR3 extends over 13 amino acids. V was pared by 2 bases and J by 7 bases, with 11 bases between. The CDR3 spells CASSLRGAAGYTF. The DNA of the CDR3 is TGTGCCAGCAGCTTACGGGGGGCGGCTGGCTACACCTTC.

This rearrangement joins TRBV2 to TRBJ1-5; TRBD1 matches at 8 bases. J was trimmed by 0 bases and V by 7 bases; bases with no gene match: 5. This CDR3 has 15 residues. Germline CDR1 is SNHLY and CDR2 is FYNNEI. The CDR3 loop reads CASNPGQVSNQPQHF. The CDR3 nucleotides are TGTGCCAGCAATCCGGGACAGGTTAGCAATCAGCCCCAGCATTTT.

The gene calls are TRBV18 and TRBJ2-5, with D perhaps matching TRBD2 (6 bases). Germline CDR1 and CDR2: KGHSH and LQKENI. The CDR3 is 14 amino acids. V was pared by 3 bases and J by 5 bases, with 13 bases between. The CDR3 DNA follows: TGTGCCAGCTCACCGGGACTCCCGCCGGAGACCCAGTACTTC. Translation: CASSPGLPPETQYF.

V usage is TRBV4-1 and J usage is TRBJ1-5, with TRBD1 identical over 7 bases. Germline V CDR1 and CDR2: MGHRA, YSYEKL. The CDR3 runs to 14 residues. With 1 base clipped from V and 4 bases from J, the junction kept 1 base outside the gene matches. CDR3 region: CASSQGTGNQPQHF. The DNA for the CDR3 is TGCGCCAGCAGCCAAGGGACAGGAAATCAGCCCCAGCATTTT.

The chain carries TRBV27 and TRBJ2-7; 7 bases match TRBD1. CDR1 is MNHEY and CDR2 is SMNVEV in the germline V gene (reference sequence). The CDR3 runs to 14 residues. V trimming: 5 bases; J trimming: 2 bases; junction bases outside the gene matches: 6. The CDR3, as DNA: TGTGCCAGCAGTACAGGGGAATCAACCTACGAGCAGTACTTC. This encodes CASSTGESTYEQYF.

Written as DNA, the CDR3 is TGTGCCAGTAGTCCCCCGAGGGGAGGGAATGAGCAGTTCTTC. As protein: CASSPPRGGNEQFF. The chain is built from TRBV19 and TRBJ2-1; 7 bases map to TRBD2. The J segment lost 7 bases and the V segment lost 5 bases, leaving 8 bases of the junction unmatched. CDR1 LNHDA and CDR2 SQIVND come from the germline V gene (reference sequence). This CDR3 region has 14 residues.

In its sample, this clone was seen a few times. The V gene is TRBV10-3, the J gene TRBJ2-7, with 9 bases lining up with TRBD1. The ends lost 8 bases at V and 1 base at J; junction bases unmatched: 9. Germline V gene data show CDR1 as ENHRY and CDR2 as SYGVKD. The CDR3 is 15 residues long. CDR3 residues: CAIGGGDRDSYEQYF. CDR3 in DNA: TGTGCCATCGGAGGAGGGGACAGGGATTCCTACGAGCAGTACTTC.

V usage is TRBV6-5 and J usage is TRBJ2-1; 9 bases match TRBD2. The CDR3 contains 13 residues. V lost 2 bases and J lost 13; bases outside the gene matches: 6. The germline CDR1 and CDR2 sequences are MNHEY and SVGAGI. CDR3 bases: TGTGCCAGCAGTTACGAGGCGGGAGGGCCCCAGTTCTTC. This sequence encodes CASSYEAGGPQFF.

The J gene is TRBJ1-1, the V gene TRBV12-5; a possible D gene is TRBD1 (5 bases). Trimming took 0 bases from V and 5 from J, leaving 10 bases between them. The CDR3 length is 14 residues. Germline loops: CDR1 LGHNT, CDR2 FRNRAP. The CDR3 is CASGLVGGRTEAFF. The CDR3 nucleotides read TGTGCTAGTGGTTTGGTGGGGGGTAGAACTGAAGCTTTCTTT.

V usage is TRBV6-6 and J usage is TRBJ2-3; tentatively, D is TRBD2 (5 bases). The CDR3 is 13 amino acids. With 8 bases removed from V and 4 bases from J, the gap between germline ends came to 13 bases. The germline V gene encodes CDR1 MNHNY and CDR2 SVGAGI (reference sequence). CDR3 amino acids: CASRRTSADTQYF. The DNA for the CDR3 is TGTGCCAGCCGCAGGACTTCCGCAGATACGCAGTATTTT.

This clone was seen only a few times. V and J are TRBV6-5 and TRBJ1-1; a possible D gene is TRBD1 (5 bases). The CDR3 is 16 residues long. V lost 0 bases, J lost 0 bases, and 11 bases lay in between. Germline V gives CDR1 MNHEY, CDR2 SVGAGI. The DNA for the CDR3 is TGTGCCAGCAGTTACTCCCGACAGCAGATGAACACTGAAGCTTTCTTT. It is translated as CASSYSRQQMNTEAFF.